These T cell receptor beta chains were read from a single sample in a study of a mutant IDH1 vaccine in newly diagnosed glioma. Antigen specificity for these receptors is unknown. Clones were read by immunoSEQ multiplex PCR, and TCRdb kept only the in-frame ones, dropping some. The sample lists approximately 40,000 clones; around 78% were seen once. The material sequenced was PBMCs, taken from a glioma patient whose treatment included an IDH1 peptide vaccine. The receptor set was obtained from a man in his forties with glioma. The CDR3 runs from the conserved cysteine through the conserved F or W. A D gene is named only where the DNA matches it firmly. Not every row has a clone size; where given, it reads once, few, many or a size class.

V	D	J	size	DNA	CDR3
TRBV6-1	NA	TRBJ1-2	NA	TGTGCCAGCAGTAATCCAGGAATCTATGGCTACACCTTC	CASSNPGIYGYTF
TRBV29-1	NA	TRBJ1-2	NA	TGCAGCGTAGGAAGGGGGGATTTTTATGGCTACACCTTC	CSVGRGDFYGYTF
TRBV15	NA	TRBJ2-1	few	TGTGCCACCAGCAGAGATCGTAGAGAGCAGTTCTTC	CATSRDRREQFF
TRBV7-9	NA	TRBJ2-3	NA	TGTGCCAGCAGCTTAGGGGAGGTCATTGGGGGCACAGATACGCAGTATTTT	CASSLGEVIGGTDTQYF
TRBV7-2	NA	TRBJ2-5	NA	TGTGCCAGCAGCTCAACGACCGGGGGTGGAGGCCAGTACTTC	CASSSTTGGGGQYF
TRBV6-1	NA	TRBJ2-7	NA	TGTGCCAGCAGTGAGGGCTGGGGGTCCTACGAGCAGTACTTC	CASSEGWGSYEQYF
TRBV19	NA	TRBJ2-2	NA	TGTGCCAGTAACCCTGGTAGGGGCACCGGGGAGCTGTTTTTT	CASNPGRGTGELFF
TRBV29-1	TRBD1	TRBJ1-2	few	TGCAGCGTTTCTACCGGGACAGGGTTTGGTGGCTACACCTTC	CSVSTGTGFGGYTF
TRBV27	TRBD1	TRBJ1-2	NA	TGTGCCAGCAGTTCTCCCAGGGGGGAGGACTATGGCTACACCTTC	CASSSPRGEDYGYTF
TRBV2	NA	TRBJ2-5	NA	TGTGCCAGCAGTGAGGAAGTAAGCGGTTCCCTGGCGGGGACCCAGTACTTC	CASSEEVSGSLAGTQYF
TRBV11-2	NA	TRBJ1-1	NA	TGTGCCAGCAGCTTTGGAGGGACTGAAGCTTTCTTT	CASSFGGTEAFF
TRBV30	NA	TRBJ1-1	NA	TGTGCCTGGAGTGACCAGGTCAACACTGAAGCTTTCTTT	CAWSDQVNTEAFF
TRBV2	TRBD1	TRBJ1-4	NA	TGTGCCGGAAAACAGGGGATTCGGGAAAAACTGTTTTTT	CAGKQGIREKLFF
TRBV5-4	NA	TRBJ2-7	few	TGTGCCAGCAGCTTGGGCCAGGGATCCTACGAGCAGTACTTC	CASSLGQGSYEQYF
TRBV6-5	NA	TRBJ1-2	once	TGTGCCAGCAGTTACGGGGTTTTCTATGGCTACACCTTC	CASSYGVFYGYTF
TRBV5-1	TRBD2	TRBJ2-1	NA	TGCGCCAGCAGCTTGGAGACTAGCGGGATCCATGAGCAGTTCTTC	CASSLETSGIHEQFF
TRBV5-1	NA	TRBJ1-2	NA	TGCGCCAGCAGCGAGCCGGGGTCTAGGGGCTACACCTTC	CASSEPGSRGYTF
TRBV10-1	TRBD2	TRBJ2-1	few	TGCGCCAGCAGTCCCACGGGGGGATCCTACAATGAGCAGTTCTTC	CASSPTGGSYNEQFF
TRBV5-8	NA	TRBJ2-7	NA	TGTGCCAGCAGCCTCGGCGGCTACGAGCAGTACTTC	CASSLGGYEQYF
TRBV5-1	NA	TRBJ2-5	NA	TGCGCCAGCAGCTTGGCCAGTGAGCTAGGCGAGACCCAGTACTTC	CASSLASELGETQYF
TRBV30	TRBD1	TRBJ1-2	few	TGTGCCTGGAGGTACCAGGGGGCCCACTATGGCTACACCTTC	CAWRYQGAHYGYTF
TRBV19	TRBD1	TRBJ1-5	NA	TGTGCCAGTGGGGACAGGGCTAGCAATCAGCCCCAGCATTTT	CASGDRASNQPQHF
TRBV6-1	NA	TRBJ2-5	NA	TGTGCCAGCAGTGGAATTCGTTGGGGGGAGACCCAGTACTTC	CASSGIRWGETQYF
TRBV5-6	TRBD1	TRBJ1-2	NA	TGTGCCAGCAGCCCCTGGGACAGGGACCTCTATGGCTACACCTTC	CASSPWDRDLYGYTF
TRBV11-3	NA	TRBJ1-3	NA	TGTGCCAGCAGCTTAGCGCTTCCCTGGGGTTCTGGAAACACCATATATTTT	CASSLALPWGSGNTIYF
TRBV18	NA	TRBJ1-5	once	TGTGCCAGCTCACCGGCGACACGGGGGCCCCAGCATTTT	CASSPATRGPQHF
TRBV20-1	NA	TRBJ2-2	NA	TGCAGTGCTACAGGGGCCGGGGAGCTGTTTTTT	CSATGAGELFF
TRBV12-5	TRBD2	TRBJ2-2	NA	TGCGCTAGCGGGGTAGGGGAAAGGGCGAACACCGGGGAGCTGTTTTTT	CASGVGERANTGELFF